The clone carrying this T cell receptor (beta chain) was found many times. The antigen is undetermined. These data originate in a study of breast tumors, draining lymph nodes, adjacent tissues. With V trimmed by 4 bases and J by 2 bases, 4 bases remained unmatched. The length of the CDR3 is 14 residues. Breast cancer patients provided tissue from their axillary draining lymph nodes. Overall study results and limits: Compared with lymph nodes, tumors were less diverse; compared with nontumor tissue, more.

One entry per CDR3 protein results from TCRdb running MiXCR on the multiplex PCR reads. This table holds 70,000 to 95,000 distinct CDR3 sequences, approximately 19% found once. The material sequenced was axillary lymph node tissue. The rearrangement joins TRBV12-3 or TRBV12-4 to TRBJ2-7, with 8 bases lining up with TRBD1. The TCR comes from a female donor with breast cancer. Some clones in this sample may be carry-over from other donors' samples. The CDR3 DNA sequence: TGTGCCAGCAGTTCCAACAGGGGGGCCTACGAGCAGTACTTC. Translating gives CASSSNRGAYEQYF.